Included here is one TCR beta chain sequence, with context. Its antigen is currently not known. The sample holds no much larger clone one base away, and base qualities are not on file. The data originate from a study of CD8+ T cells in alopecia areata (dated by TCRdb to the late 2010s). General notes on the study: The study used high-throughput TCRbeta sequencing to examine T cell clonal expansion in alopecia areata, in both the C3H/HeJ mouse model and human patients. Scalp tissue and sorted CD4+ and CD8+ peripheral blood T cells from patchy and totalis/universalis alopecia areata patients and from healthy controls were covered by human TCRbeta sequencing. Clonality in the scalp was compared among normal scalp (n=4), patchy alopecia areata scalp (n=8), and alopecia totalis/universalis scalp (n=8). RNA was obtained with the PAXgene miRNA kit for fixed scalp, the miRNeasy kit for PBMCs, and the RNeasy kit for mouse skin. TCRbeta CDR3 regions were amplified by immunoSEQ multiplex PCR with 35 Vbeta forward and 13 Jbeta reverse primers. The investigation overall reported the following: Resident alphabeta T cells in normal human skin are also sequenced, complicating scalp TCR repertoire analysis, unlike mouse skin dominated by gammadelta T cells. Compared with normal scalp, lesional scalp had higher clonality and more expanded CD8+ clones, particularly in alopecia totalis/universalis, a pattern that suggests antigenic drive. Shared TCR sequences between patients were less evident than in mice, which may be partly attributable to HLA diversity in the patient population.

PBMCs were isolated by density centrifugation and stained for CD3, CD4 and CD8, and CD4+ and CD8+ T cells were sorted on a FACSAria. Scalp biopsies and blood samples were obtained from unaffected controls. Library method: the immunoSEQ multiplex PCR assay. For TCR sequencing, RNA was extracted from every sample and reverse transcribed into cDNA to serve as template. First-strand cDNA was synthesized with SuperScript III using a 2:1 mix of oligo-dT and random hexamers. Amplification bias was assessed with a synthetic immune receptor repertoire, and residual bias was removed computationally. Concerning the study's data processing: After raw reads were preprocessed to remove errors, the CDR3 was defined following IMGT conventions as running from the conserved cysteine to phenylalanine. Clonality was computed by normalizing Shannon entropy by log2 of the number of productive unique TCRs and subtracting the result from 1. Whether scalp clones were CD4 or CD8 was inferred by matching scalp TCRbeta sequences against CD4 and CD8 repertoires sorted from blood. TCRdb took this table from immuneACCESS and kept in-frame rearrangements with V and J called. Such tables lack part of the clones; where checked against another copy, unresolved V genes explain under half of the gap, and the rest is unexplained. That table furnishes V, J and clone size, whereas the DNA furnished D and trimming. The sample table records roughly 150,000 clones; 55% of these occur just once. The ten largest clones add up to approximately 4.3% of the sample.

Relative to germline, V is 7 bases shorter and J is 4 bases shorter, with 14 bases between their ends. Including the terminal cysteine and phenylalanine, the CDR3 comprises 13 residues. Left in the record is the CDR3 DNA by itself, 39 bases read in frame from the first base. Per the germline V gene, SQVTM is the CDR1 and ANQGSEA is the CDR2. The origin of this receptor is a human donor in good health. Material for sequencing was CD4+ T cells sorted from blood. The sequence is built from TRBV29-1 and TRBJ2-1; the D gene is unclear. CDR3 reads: CSAGRRAYNEQFF. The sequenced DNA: TGCAGCGCAGGCCGACGTGCTTACAATGAGCAGTTCTTC.